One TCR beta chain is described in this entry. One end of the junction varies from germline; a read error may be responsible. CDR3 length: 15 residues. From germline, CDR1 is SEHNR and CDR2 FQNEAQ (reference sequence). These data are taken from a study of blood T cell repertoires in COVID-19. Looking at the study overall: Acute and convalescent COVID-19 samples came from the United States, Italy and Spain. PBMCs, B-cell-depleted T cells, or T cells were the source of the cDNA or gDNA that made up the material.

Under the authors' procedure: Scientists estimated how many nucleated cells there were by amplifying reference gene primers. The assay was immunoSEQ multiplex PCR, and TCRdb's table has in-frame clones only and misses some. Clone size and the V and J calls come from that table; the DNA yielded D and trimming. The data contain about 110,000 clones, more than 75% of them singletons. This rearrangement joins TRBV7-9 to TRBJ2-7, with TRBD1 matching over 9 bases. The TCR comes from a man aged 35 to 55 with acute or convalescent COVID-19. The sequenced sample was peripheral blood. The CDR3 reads CASTLTDRGSYEQYF. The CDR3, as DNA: TGTGCCAGCACCTTAACCGACAGGGGGTCCTACGAGCAGTACTTC.